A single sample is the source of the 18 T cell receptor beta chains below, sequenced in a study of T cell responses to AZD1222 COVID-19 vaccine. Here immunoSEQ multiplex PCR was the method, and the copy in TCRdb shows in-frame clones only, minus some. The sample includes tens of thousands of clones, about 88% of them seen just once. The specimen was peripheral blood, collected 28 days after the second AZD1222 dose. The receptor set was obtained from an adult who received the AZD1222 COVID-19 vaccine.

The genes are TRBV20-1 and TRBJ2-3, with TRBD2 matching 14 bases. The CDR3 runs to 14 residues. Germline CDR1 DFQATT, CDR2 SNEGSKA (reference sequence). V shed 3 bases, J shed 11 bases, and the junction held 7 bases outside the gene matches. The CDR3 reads CSASRGLAGEMQYF. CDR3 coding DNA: TGCAGTGCTAGTAGGGGACTAGCGGGGGAGATGCAGTATTTT.

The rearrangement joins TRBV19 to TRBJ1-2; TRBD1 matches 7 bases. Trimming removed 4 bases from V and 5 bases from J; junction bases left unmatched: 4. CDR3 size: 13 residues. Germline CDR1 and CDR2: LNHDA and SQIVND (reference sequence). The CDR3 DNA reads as TGTGCCAGTAGTAAAGGGACAGTTTATGGCTACACCTTC. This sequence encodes CASSKGTVYGYTF.

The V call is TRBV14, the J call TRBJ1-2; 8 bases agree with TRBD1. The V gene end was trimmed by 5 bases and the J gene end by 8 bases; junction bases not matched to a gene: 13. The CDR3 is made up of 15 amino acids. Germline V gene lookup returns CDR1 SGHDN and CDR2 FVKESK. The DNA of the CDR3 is TGTGCCAGCAGCTCCATCGGACAGGGTAGTAGAGGCTACACCTTC. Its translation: CASSSIGQGSRGYTF.

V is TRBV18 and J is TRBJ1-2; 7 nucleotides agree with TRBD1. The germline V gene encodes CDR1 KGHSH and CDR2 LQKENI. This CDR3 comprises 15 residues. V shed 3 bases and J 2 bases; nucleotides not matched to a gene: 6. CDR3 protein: CASSPDRSLNYGYTF. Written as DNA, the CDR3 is TGTGCCAGCTCACCGGACAGGTCTCTGAACTATGGCTACACCTTC.

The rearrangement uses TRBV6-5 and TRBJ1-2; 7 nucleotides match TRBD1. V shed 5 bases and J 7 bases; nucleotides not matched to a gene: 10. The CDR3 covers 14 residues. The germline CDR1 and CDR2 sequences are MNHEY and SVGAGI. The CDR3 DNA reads TGTGCCAGCAGTCCCTCGGGCAGGGACAGTGGCTACACCTTC. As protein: CASSPSGRDSGYTF.

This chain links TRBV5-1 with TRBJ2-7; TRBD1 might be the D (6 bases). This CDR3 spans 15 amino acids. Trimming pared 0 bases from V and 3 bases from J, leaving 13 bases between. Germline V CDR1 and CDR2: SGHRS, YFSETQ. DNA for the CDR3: TGCGCCAGCAGCTTGGCCGCAGGGGTGATCTACGAGCAGTACTTC. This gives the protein CASSLAAGVIYEQYF.

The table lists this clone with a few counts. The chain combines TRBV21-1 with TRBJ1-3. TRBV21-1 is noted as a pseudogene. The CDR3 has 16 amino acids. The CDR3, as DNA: TGTGCCAGCAGCGTCCTAAGGAAGGGTACTGGAAACACCATATATTTT. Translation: CASSVLRKGTGNTIYF.

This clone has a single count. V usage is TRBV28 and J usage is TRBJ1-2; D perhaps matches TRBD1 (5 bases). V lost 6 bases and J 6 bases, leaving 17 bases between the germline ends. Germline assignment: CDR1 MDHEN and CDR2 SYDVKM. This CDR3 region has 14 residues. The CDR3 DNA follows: TGTGCCAGCAGCTTGCCAGGGCGGCTCGATGGCTACACCTTC. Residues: CASSLPGRLDGYTF.

CDR3 in DNA: TGTGCCAGCAGCTTAGGGTCAACGGCTAATGAAAAACTGTTTTTT. It specifies CASSLGSTANEKLFF. The chain couples TRBV7-2 to TRBJ1-4, with D unclear. This CDR3 spans 15 amino acids. Deletions cut 1 base from V and 3 bases from J, with 9 bases between. The germline V gene encodes CDR1 SGHTA and CDR2 FQGNSA.

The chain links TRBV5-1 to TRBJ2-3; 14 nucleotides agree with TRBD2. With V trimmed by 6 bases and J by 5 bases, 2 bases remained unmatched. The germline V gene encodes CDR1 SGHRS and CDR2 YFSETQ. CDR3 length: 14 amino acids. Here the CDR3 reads CASTGTSGGDTQYF. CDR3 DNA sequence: TGCGCCAGCACCGGGACTAGCGGGGGAGATACGCAGTATTTT.

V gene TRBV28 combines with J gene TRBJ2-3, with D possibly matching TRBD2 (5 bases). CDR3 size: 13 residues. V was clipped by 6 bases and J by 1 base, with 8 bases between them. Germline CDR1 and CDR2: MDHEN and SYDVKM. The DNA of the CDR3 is TGTGCCAGCAGCTATAGCGGCACAGATACGCAGTATTTT. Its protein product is CASSYSGTDTQYF.

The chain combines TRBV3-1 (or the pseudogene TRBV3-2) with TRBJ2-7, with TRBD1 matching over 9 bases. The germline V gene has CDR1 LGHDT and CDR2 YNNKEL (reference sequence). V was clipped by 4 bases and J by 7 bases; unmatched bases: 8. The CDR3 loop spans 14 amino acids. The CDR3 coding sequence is TGTGCCAGCAGCCCCTCGGACAGGGGATGGGAGCAGTACTTC. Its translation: CASSPSDRGWEQYF.

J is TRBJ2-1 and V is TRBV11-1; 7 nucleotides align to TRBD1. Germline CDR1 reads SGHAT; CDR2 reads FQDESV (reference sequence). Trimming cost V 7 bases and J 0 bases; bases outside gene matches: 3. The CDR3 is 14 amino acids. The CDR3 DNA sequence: TGTGCCAGCATACACAGGGGCTCCTACAATGAGCAGTTCTTC. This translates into CASIHRGSYNEQFF.

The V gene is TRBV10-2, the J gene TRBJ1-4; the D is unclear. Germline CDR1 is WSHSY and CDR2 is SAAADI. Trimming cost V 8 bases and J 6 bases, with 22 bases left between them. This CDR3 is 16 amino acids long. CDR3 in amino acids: CASQDPRRTADEKLFF. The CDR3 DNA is TGCGCCAGCCAAGATCCCCGGAGGACGGCAGATGAAAAACTGTTTTTT.

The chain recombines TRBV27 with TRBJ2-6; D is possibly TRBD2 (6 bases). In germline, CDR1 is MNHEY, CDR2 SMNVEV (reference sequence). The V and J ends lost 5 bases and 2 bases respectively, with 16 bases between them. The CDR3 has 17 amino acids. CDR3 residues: CASSLISRGAGANVLTF. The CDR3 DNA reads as TGTGCCAGCAGTCTCATCTCGCGGGGCGCTGGGGCCAACGTCCTGACTTTC.

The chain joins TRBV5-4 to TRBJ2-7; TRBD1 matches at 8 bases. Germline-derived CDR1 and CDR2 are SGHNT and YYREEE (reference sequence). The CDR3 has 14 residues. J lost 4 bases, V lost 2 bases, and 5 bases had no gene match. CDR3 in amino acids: CASSFWQGAYEQYF. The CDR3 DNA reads TGTGCCAGCAGCTTCTGGCAGGGGGCGTACGAGCAGTACTTC.

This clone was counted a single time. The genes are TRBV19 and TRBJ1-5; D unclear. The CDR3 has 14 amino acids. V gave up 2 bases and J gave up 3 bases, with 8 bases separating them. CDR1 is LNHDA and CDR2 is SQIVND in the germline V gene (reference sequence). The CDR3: CASSISGFNQPQHF. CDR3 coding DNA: TGTGCCAGTAGTATAAGCGGATTCAATCAGCCCCAGCATTTT.

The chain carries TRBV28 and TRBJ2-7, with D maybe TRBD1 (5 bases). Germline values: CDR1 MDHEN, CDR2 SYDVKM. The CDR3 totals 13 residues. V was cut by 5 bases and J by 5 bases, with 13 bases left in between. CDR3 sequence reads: CASSIPQGNEQYF. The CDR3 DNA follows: TGTGCCAGCAGTATACCCCAGGGAAACGAGCAGTACTTC.